Below, 32 T cell receptor beta chains from the same sample are listed, as sequenced in a study of radiation and T cells in renal cell carcinoma. The data were produced by immunoSEQ multiplex PCR, yet TCRdb's version contains in-frame clones alone and is incomplete. The sample consists of fewer than 150,000 clones, 85% to 90% of them appearing once. Indicated time point: blood 2 weeks post-SBRT. The treatment: 15 Gy SBRT to primary tumor, nephrectomy 4 weeks later. Source: blood, taken from a patient whose treatment included radiotherapy and nephrectomy. All receptors derive from a woman in her seventies with renal cell carcinoma.

The chain recombines TRBV7-2 with TRBJ2-1; 7 bases line up with TRBD1. The J segment lost 5 bases and the V segment lost 3 bases, leaving 7 bases of the junction unmatched. The length of the CDR3 is 15 residues. Germline V CDR1 and CDR2: SGHTA, FQGNSA. For the CDR3, the DNA is TGTGCCAGCAGCTTTTGGACAGGACCGAACAATGAGCAGTTCTTC. Translated: CASSFWTGPNNEQFF.

The V gene is TRBV7-8, the J gene TRBJ1-1; 10 bases map to TRBD1. This CDR3 has 14 residues. Per the germline V gene, CDR1 is SGHVS and CDR2 is FQNEAQ. V was clipped by 5 bases and J by 3 bases; unmatched bases: 3. This CDR3 is CASSPDRGDTEAFF. CDR3 in DNA: TGTGCCAGCAGCCCGGACAGGGGGGACACTGAAGCTTTCTTT.

DNA for the CDR3: TGTGCCAGCAGCGGCCCAGGGGGCTCCTACAATGAGCAGTTCTTC. Its protein product is CASSGPGGSYNEQFF. J is TRBJ2-1 and V is TRBV9; 7 positions agree with TRBD1. V was clipped by 3 bases and J by 0 bases; unmatched bases: 3. CDR3 size: 15 residues. Germline V lookup: CDR1 SGDLS, CDR2 YYNGEE.

This chain joins TRBV5-4 and TRBJ1-2, with 9 bases that match TRBD1. V lost 4 bases and J lost 3; bases outside the gene matches: 10. The CDR3 spans 16 residues. Germline CDR1 reads SGHNT; CDR2 reads YYREEE (reference sequence). Written as DNA, the CDR3 is TGTGCCAGCAGCAAAGGGACAGGGAAGGTTGACTATGGCTACACCTTC. This codes for CASSKGTGKVDYGYTF.

This chain connects TRBV6-6 to TRBJ1-1; TRBD1 aligns across 7 bases. This CDR3 contains 15 residues. Trimming took 6 bases from V and 4 from J; bases not matched to a gene: 11. Germline V gene lookup returns CDR1 MNHNY and CDR2 SVGAGI (reference sequence). The CDR3 nucleotides read TGTGCCAGCAGATTCGGACAGGCTGATACCACTGAAGCTTTCTTT. Translation gives CASRFGQADTTEAFF.

The V and J genes are TRBV7-8 and TRBJ2-5, with D perhaps matching TRBD1 (6 bases). Germline loops: CDR1 SGHVS, CDR2 FQNEAQ. The CDR3 extends over 15 amino acids. The V and J ends lost 1 base and 7 bases respectively, with 16 bases between them. The CDR3 reads CASSLGGVRGSTQYF. CDR3 nucleotides: TGTGCCAGCAGCTTAGGTGGGGTCAGGGGTTCGACCCAGTACTTC.

The V call is TRBV5-1, the J call TRBJ1-1; weak D call: TRBD1 (5 bases). Between the trimmed V and J ends, which lost 0 bases and 0 bases, there was a span of 9 bases. The CDR3 covers 15 residues. CDR1 and CDR2 (germline): SGHRS, YFSETQ. For the CDR3, the DNA is TGCGCCAGCAGCTTGGAATGGGGCCTGAACACTGAAGCTTTCTTT. This gives the protein CASSLEWGLNTEAFF.

The CDR3 protein is CSVVQGSNQPQHF. In DNA form, the CDR3 reads TGCAGCGTTGTACAGGGCAGCAATCAGCCCCAGCATTTT. V is TRBV29-1 and J is TRBJ1-5; perhaps TRBD1 as D (6 bases). Deletions cut 4 bases from V and 1 base from J, with 8 bases between. CDR3 length: 13 amino acids. The germline V gene encodes CDR1 SQVTM and CDR2 ANQGSEA.

This clone has only a few counts. The J gene is TRBJ1-5, the V gene TRBV5-1; possibly TRBD1 for D (5 bases). The V gene lost 0 bases and the J gene lost 7 bases, with 14 bases spanning the gap. CDR3 length: 15 amino acids. Per germline, CDR1 SGHRS and CDR2 YFSETQ. CDR3 protein: CASSLEAGSGQPQHF. The CDR3 DNA reads TGCGCCAGCAGCTTGGAGGCAGGGTCGGGGCAGCCCCAGCATTTT.

The V gene is TRBV5-6, the J gene TRBJ1-5; 9 bases agree with TRBD1. CDR3 length: 14 amino acids. Germline CDR1 is SGHDT and CDR2 is YYEEEE. Trimming cost V 1 base and J 7 bases; bases outside gene matches: 3. As DNA, the CDR3 is TGTGCCAGCAGCTTGAACAGGGGGCGGCAGCCCCAGCATTTT. It translates to CASSLNRGRQPQHF.

V usage is TRBV11-1 and J usage is TRBJ2-2; 8 nucleotides match TRBD2. The CDR3 consists of 16 residues. Germline CDR1 and CDR2: SGHAT and FQDESV (reference sequence). The trim removed 5 bases at V and 6 bases at J, leaving 11 bases unmatched. This chain's CDR3 is CASSLRGAGVAGELFF. The DNA of the CDR3 is TGTGCCAGCAGCCTCCGGGGAGCGGGGGTCGCCGGGGAGCTGTTTTTT.

V usage is TRBV5-8 and J usage is TRBJ1-1; tentatively, D is TRBD1 (6 bases). CDR3 length equals 18 residues. V gave up 3 bases and J gave up 2 bases, with 23 bases separating them. Germline V gene data show CDR1 as SGHTS and CDR2 as YDEGEE. The CDR3: CASSWGTGMGYSNTEAFF. Written as DNA, the CDR3 is TGTGCCAGCAGCTGGGGAACAGGGATGGGATATTCAAACACTGAAGCTTTCTTT.

The chain has TRBV2 and TRBJ1-4; 7 bases are shared with TRBD1. J gave up 5 bases and V 8 bases, and 5 bases lay outside the gene matches. Per germline, CDR1 SNHLY and CDR2 FYNNEI. CDR3 size: 13 residues. This CDR3 is CASRDRPNEKLFF. In DNA, the CDR3 is TGTGCCAGCCGGGACAGACCGAATGAAAAACTGTTTTTT.

The chain employs TRBV6-1 and TRBJ1-6, with no clear D. This CDR3 region has 15 residues. CDR1 and CDR2 from the germline V gene are MNHNS and SASEGT. Trimming stripped 7 bases from V and 7 bases from J, with 17 bases between. CDR3 nucleotides: TGTGCCAGCACCCTATCGGTGGTGGGGAATTCACCCCTCCACTTT. This sequence encodes CASTLSVVGNSPLHF.

This clone has at least ten counts. CDR3 nucleotide sequence: TGTGCCAGCAGCGAAGCCCAGGGAGTAAGCTATGGCTACACCTTC. Translating it yields CASSEAQGVSYGYTF. The chain recombines TRBV9 with TRBJ1-2; possibly TRBD1 for D (5 bases). Trimming took 3 bases from V and 4 from J, leaving 16 bases between them. This CDR3 region has 15 residues. Per germline, CDR1 SGDLS and CDR2 YYNGEE.

This clone was observed once. The rearrangement uses TRBV27 and TRBJ1-4; D unclear. Germline values: CDR1 MNHEY, CDR2 SMNVEV (reference sequence). V lost 2 bases and J lost 8, with 12 bases in between. This CDR3 is 14 amino acids long. The CDR3: CASSLGGLGEKLFF. CDR3 in DNA: TGTGCCAGCAGTTTAGGAGGTCTAGGAGAAAAACTGTTTTTT.

In its sample, this clone was seen a few times. The V gene is TRBV6-4, the J gene TRBJ2-4; 12 bases align to TRBD2. Losses at the gene ends were 9 bases for V and 8 bases for J; bases not matched to a gene: 11. Germline V gene sequence: CDR1 MRHNA, CDR2 SNTAGT. The CDR3 length is 15 residues. This CDR3 is CASSGLAGSGDIQYF. CDR3 DNA sequence: TGTGCCAGTAGCGGACTAGCGGGGTCGGGGGACATTCAGTACTTC.

The chain uses TRBV19 and TRBJ2-2, with D maybe TRBD2 (6 bases). The V and J ends lost 7 bases and 1 base respectively, with 13 bases between them. Germline values: CDR1 LNHDA, CDR2 SQIVND (reference sequence). The CDR3 sequence is 15 residues long. The CDR3 sequence is CASKPRTMNTGELFF. Written as DNA, the CDR3 is TGTGCCAGTAAACCCAGGACTATGAACACCGGGGAGCTGTTTTTT.

This clone was detected only once. V usage is TRBV5-4 and J usage is TRBJ2-3; D gene ambiguous. V lost 2 bases and J lost 5, with 9 bases in between. From germline, CDR1 is SGHNT and CDR2 YYREEE (reference sequence). This CDR3 spans 13 amino acids. CDR3: CASSLTDEDTQYF. In DNA, the CDR3 is TGTGCCAGCAGCTTAACTGACGAAGATACGCAGTATTTT.

This chain connects TRBV10-3 to TRBJ2-7; D possibly corresponds to TRBD1 (6 bases). CDR3 length: 12 residues. V lost 5 bases, J lost 3 bases, and 8 bases lay in between. Germline CDR1 reads ENHRY; CDR2 reads SYGVKD. The CDR3 region has the DNA TGTGCCATCAGTAAACAGGGCTACGAGCAGTACTTC. Its translation is CAISKQGYEQYF.

This rearrangement joins TRBV6-6 to TRBJ2-3; TRBD1 is a possible D gene (5 bases). This CDR3 region has 14 residues. Germline-derived CDR1 and CDR2 are MNHNY and SVGAGI (reference sequence). The V gene lost 7 bases and the J gene lost 2 bases, with 13 bases spanning the gap. The CDR3 loop reads CASTDQGSTDTQYF. In nucleotides, the CDR3 is TGTGCCAGCACTGACCAGGGTTCCACAGATACGCAGTATTTT.

The chain joins TRBV7-2 to TRBJ1-5; D ambiguous. Germline lookup yields CDR1 SGHTA and CDR2 FQGNSA. V shed 1 base and J shed 7 bases, with 8 bases lying between them. The CDR3 loop spans 13 amino acids. The CDR3 spells CASSLVTHQPQHF. As DNA, the CDR3 is TGTGCCAGCAGCTTAGTGACCCACCAGCCCCAGCATTTT.

The chain couples TRBV30 to TRBJ1-3; no clear D. Germline V gives CDR1 GTSNPN, CDR2 SVGIG (reference sequence). This CDR3 spans 14 amino acids. Trimming shortened V by 2 bases and J by 0 bases, and 8 bases separated the two germline ends. The CDR3 nucleotides are TGTGCCTGGAGTTTGGGTGACTCTGGAAACACCATATATTTT. This translates into CAWSLGDSGNTIYF.

The V and J genes are TRBV9 and TRBJ2-7; TRBD2 matches at 13 bases. Trimming at V came to 4 bases and at J to 2 bases, leaving 3 bases not matched to a gene. The V gene's germline CDR1 is SGDLS and CDR2 YYNGEE. This CDR3 spans 15 amino acids. CDR3 residues: CASSIGLAGAYEQYF. The CDR3 DNA reads as TGTGCCAGCAGCATCGGACTAGCGGGAGCCTACGAGCAGTACTTC.

The chain is built from TRBV7-9 and TRBJ1-3; 10 bases are a match to TRBD1. After removal of 5 bases from V and 3 bases from J, the junction contained 4 bases not matched to a gene. CDR1 and CDR2 from the germline V gene are SEHNR and FQNEAQ (reference sequence). CDR3 length: 15 residues. The CDR3 DNA reads TGTGCCAGCAGCATGACAGGGGGCGGTGGAAACACCATATATTTT. Its protein product is CASSMTGGGGNTIYF.

The CDR3 nucleotides are TGTGCCAGTAGTAAAGGGGGCACCGGGGGCACTGAAGCTTTCTTT. Encoded protein: CASSKGGTGGTEAFF. The chain employs TRBV19 and TRBJ1-1; 7 bases are a match to TRBD1. This CDR3 has 15 residues. The germline CDR1 and CDR2 sequences are LNHDA and SQIVND (reference sequence). After removal of 4 bases from V and 4 bases from J, the junction contained 9 bases not matched to a gene.

In DNA, the CDR3 is TGTGCCAGCAGTGAATGGGGACAGGACTACAATGAGCAGTTCTTC. Protein sequence: CASSEWGQDYNEQFF. This sequence joins TRBV2 and TRBJ2-1; the match to TRBD1 covers 8 bases. V lost 2 bases to trimming and J lost 3 bases; unmatched junction nucleotides: 3. The germline V gene has CDR1 SNHLY and CDR2 FYNNEI. This CDR3 has 15 amino acids.

This clone was seen only a few times. The chain is built from TRBV19 and TRBJ1-2; tentative D call: TRBD1 (5 bases). The CDR3 is 13 residues long. Trimming cost V 5 bases and J 7 bases, with 14 bases left between them. Germline-derived CDR1 and CDR2 are LNHDA and SQIVND (reference sequence). DNA of the CDR3: TGTGCCAGTAGTTCTCCAGGGTTAGGTGGCTACACCTTC. Its protein product is CASSSPGLGGYTF.

V is TRBV18 and J is TRBJ2-5; no firm D call. This CDR3 contains 13 residues. The V and J ends lost 5 bases and 0 bases respectively, with 7 bases between them. Germline assignment: CDR1 KGHSH and CDR2 LQKENI. This CDR3 is CASSTLYQETQYF. The CDR3 coding sequence is TGTGCCAGCTCAACCCTGTACCAAGAGACCCAGTACTTC.

The genes are TRBV7-9 and TRBJ1-1, with a possible D match to TRBD1 (5 bases). With 4 bases removed from V and 3 bases from J, the gap between germline ends came to 15 bases. Germline-derived CDR1 and CDR2 are SEHNR and FQNEAQ (reference sequence). This CDR3 has 15 amino acids. CDR3 coding DNA: TGTGCCAGCAGCTCTATGGGGGAAGGGGACACTGAAGCTTTCTTT. This codes for CASSSMGEGDTEAFF.

The chain has TRBV7-8 and TRBJ1-2; the D gene is possibly TRBD1 (6 bases). This CDR3 has 13 residues. V was shortened by 1 base and J by 6 bases, with 9 bases between the two germline ends. Germline V lookup: CDR1 SGHVS, CDR2 FQNEAQ. The CDR3 DNA follows: TGTGCCAGCAGCTTAGTAGGGGGGAATGGCTACACCTTC. Amino acids: CASSLVGGNGYTF.

The chain couples TRBV29-1 to TRBJ1-2; TRBD1 agrees at 11 bases. Losses at the gene ends were 0 bases for V and 5 bases for J; bases not matched to a gene: 8. CDR1 is SQVTM and CDR2 is ANQGSEA in the germline V gene. CDR3 size: 16 residues. The CDR3 loop reads CSVEDWTGGFRYGYTF. The CDR3 DNA reads TGCAGCGTTGAAGACTGGACAGGGGGCTTTAGGTATGGCTACACCTTC.